Following are 3 T cell receptor beta chains from one sample sequenced in a study of T-cell memory formation after mild COVID-19. TCRdb recomputed calls from the 5' RACE reads with MiXCR, one row per CDR3 protein. The sample lists just over 50,000 distinct CDR3 sequences, over 8.5% occurring once. Sequencing was carried out using PBMCs or a T cell subset sorted from them (not recorded which). The receptors come from an adult woman who had mild COVID-19 (a few samples of this study predate the infection). Cell type and time point are not known.

This clonotype showed up many times. The chain uses TRBV5-4 and TRBJ2-6; TRBD1 matches at 7 bases. V trimming: 0 bases; J trimming: 1 base; junction bases outside the gene matches: 1. Per germline, CDR1 SGHNT and CDR2 YYREEE (reference sequence). CDR3 size: 16 residues. The CDR3: CASSLGQGSGANVLTF. The CDR3 DNA reads as TGTGCCAGCAGCTTGGGACAGGGATCTGGGGCCAACGTCCTGACTTTC.

This clonotype was seen many times. The rearrangement uses TRBV27 and TRBJ2-3; D could derive from TRBD1 or TRBD2 (6 bases each). This CDR3 is 14 amino acids long. CDR1 is MNHEY and CDR2 is SMNVEV in the germline V gene (reference sequence). Trimming shortened V by 8 bases and J by 1 base, and 13 bases separated the two germline ends. The CDR3 region is CASSGGLGTDTQYF. The CDR3 DNA reads as TGTGCCAGCTCTGGGGGGCTGGGCACAGATACGCAGTATTTT.

This chain links TRBV7-8 with TRBJ1-4; D may match TRBD1 or TRBD2 (5 bases each). The tail of the sequence fits TRBJ2-2 better, so the J call may be wrong. Germline values: CDR1 SGHVS, CDR2 FQNEAQ. The CDR3 is made up of 14 amino acids. In nucleotides, the CDR3 is TGTGCCAGCAGCCCCGGTACCGGGACCCCGGAGCTGTTTTTT. Protein sequence: CASSPGTGTPELFF.